A selection of T cell receptor beta chains follows, all from one sample in a study of cytomegalovirus exposure and HLA in healthy donors. TCRdb keeps only in-frame clones here, not all; method: immunoSEQ multiplex PCR. Here the sample spans more than 100,000 clones, about 74% being singletons. Sequencing was carried out using PBMCs. All receptors come from a woman aged 60-75 years in good health and CMV-seronegative. CDR3s include the opening cysteine and the closing phenylalanine or tryptophan. The D gene is left open where the match is weak. Clone size appears in some rows only: once, few, many, or a class for an expanded clone.

.,.,TRBV28,TRBJ1-2,TGTGCCAGCAGTCCGTGGACACAGGGCACCCTCTATGGCTACACCTTC,CASSPWTQGTLYGYTF
.,.,TRBV21-1,TRBJ2-2,TGTGCCAGCAGCAAAGTTGACAGGCTGGGGGGGACCGGGGAGCTGTTTTTT,CASSKVDRLGGTGELFF
.,.,TRBV10-1,TRBJ2-7,TGCGCCAGCAGCCGGGACTCCTACGAGCAGTACTTC,CASSRDSYEQYF
.,.,TRBV30,TRBJ1-4,TGTGCCTGGAGTACCAACACGTTTAATGAAAAACTGTTTTTT,CAWSTNTFNEKLFF
TRBD1,.,TRBV2,TRBJ2-7,TGTGCCAGCCACCCGGGACAGCCTTCCTACGAGCAGTACTTC,CASHPGQPSYEQYF
TRBD2,.,TRBV7-8,TRBJ2-7,TGTGCCAGCAGCCGATTTAGGCGGGAGGATCTCTACGAGCAGTACTTC,CASSRFRREDLYEQYF
.,.,TRBV13,TRBJ2-5,TGTGCCAGCAACGGAGGAGGGGAAGAGACCCAGTACTTC,CASNGGGEETQYF
.,.,TRBV10-1,TRBJ2-7,TGCGCCAGCAGTGAGGATAGTTTCTCCTACGAGCAGTACTTC,CASSEDSFSYEQYF
.,.,TRBV7-9,TRBJ1-6,TGTGCCAGCAGCTTAGCCGGGAATTCACCCCTCCACTTT,CASSLAGNSPLHF
TRBD1,.,TRBV5-1,TRBJ1-4,TGCGCCAGCAGCGGGACAGGGGGTGTTTATGAAAAACTGTTTTTT,CASSGTGGVYEKLFF
TRBD1,.,TRBV5-4,TRBJ1-1,TGTGCCAGCAGCGGAGGACAGGTTCGGGCCTCTGAAGCTTTCTTT,CASSGGQVRASEAFF
TRBD1,.,TRBV10-1,TRBJ2-5,TGCGCCAGCAGTGAGTCGTGGGACAGAGAGACCCAGTACTTC,CASSESWDRETQYF
TRBD1,.,TRBV5-1,TRBJ1-3,TGCGCCAGCAGCCCGCAGGGGGAGTCTGGAAACACCATATATTTT,CASSPQGESGNTIYF
TRBD2,.,TRBV9,TRBJ2-3,TGTGCCAGCAGCGTAGTTCTAGCGGGGGGCACAGATACGCAGTATTTT,CASSVVLAGGTDTQYF
.,.,TRBV23-1,TRBJ2-2,TGCGCCAGCAGTCAAGTTTCTGGGGGCTGTGGAACCGGGGAGCTGTTTTTT,CASSQVSGGCGTGELFF
.,.,TRBV7-2,TRBJ2-3,TGTGCCAGCAGCTTAAGACCCTGGACTCAGCGGGTGGTAGATACGCAGTATTTT,CASSLRPWTQRVVDTQYF
TRBD1,.,TRBV19,TRBJ2-5,TGTGCCAGTAGGGGCGGGACAGGGGGAAGAGAGACCCAGTACTTC,CASRGGTGGRETQYF
.,.,TRBV30,TRBJ2-3,TGTGCCGGGCAGGGGACAGATACGCAGTATTTT,CAGQGTDTQYF
.,few,TRBV28,TRBJ1-3,TGTGCCAGCAGTTTGGCCCAGGGAAACACCATATATTTT,CASSLAQGNTIYF
.,.,TRBV4-1,TRBJ2-7,TGCGCCAGCAGCCAAGATCTCTTCGGTGGGCAGTACTTC,CASSQDLFGGQYF
.,once,TRBV2,TRBJ1-4,TGTGCCAGCAGTTTCCGGGACAACGAAAAACTGTTTTTT,CASSFRDNEKLFF
.,.,TRBV11-2,TRBJ1-1,TGTGCCAGCAGCTTAAGAGGCGCCCTGAACACTGAAGCTTTCTTT,CASSLRGALNTEAFF
TRBD1,.,TRBV6-5,TRBJ2-3,TGTGCCAGCAGTTATAAGGACAGGGTATCAGATACGCAGTATTTT,CASSYKDRVSDTQYF
.,few,TRBV18,TRBJ2-7,TGTGCCAGCTCACCACCGGGGCACTACGAGCAGTACTTC,CASSPPGHYEQYF
.,.,TRBV4-1,TRBJ2-4,TGCGCCAGCAGCCAACTTTCCGCAACTCTAGCCAAAAACATTCAGTACTTC,CASSQLSATLAKNIQYF
TRBD1,.,TRBV28,TRBJ2-3,TGTGCCAGCAGCCGCCGGGACAGGGGGTGGGCTACGCAGTATTTT,CASSRRDRGWATQYF
TRBD2,.,TRBV7-7,TRBJ2-1,TGTGCCAGCAGCGTGGCGGGAGGGCCCCACAATGAGCAGTTCTTC,CASSVAGGPHNEQFF
.,once,TRBV5-1,TRBJ2-5,TGCGCCAGCAGCCTTCTTCCAGGGAGGGAGACCCAGTACTTC,CASSLLPGRETQYF
TRBD1,.,TRBV6-1,TRBJ1-5,TGTGCCAGCAGTGTGCAGGGGGAATTCAATCAGCCCCAGCATTTT,CASSVQGEFNQPQHF
TRBD1,once,TRBV20-1,TRBJ2-7,TGCAGTGCTAGTGCAGGGGGCGAGCAGTACTTC,CSASAGGEQYF
TRBD2,.,TRBV7-2,TRBJ2-3,TGTGCCAGCAGCCCGGGGACGGGGGGAGATACGCAGTATTTT,CASSPGTGGDTQYF
TRBD2,few,TRBV30,TRBJ2-1,TGTGCCTGGATAGCGGGAGAGTCCTACAATGAGCAGTTCTTC,CAWIAGESYNEQFF
.,.,TRBV5-1,TRBJ2-7,TGCGCCAGCAGCGGGGACACCGGGACCAGGACCCGCGAGCAGTACTTC,CASSGDTGTRTREQYF
TRBD2,.,TRBV11-2,TRBJ2-5,TGTGCCAGCAGCTTCCTCGGGAGGAGAGAGACCCAGTACTTC,CASSFLGRRETQYF
.,.,TRBV28,TRBJ2-2,TGTGCCAGCACCCCCTCTCTGGGGGGCGGGGAGCTGTTTTTT,CASTPSLGGGELFF
.,once,TRBV6-5,TRBJ1-1,TGTGCCAGCAGTTCCTCGGGGGGGAACACTGAAGCTTTCTTT,CASSSSGGNTEAFF
.,.,TRBV19,TRBJ2-1,TGTGCCAGTAGTATAGTTACTAGGAGGTCAAACAATGAGCAGTTCTTC,CASSIVTRRSNNEQFF
.,.,TRBV6-5,TRBJ1-2,TGTGCCAGCAGTTACTCCTCGACACTCGCTAACTATGGCTACACCTTC,CASSYSSTLANYGYTF
.,.,TRBV28,TRBJ1-2,TGTGCCAGCAGTTTATCTCCCAGGGTATATGGCTACACCTTC,CASSLSPRVYGYTF
TRBD1,.,TRBV19,TRBJ2-7,TGTGCCAGTAGTGGACAGGGGTGGGAGCAGTACTTC,CASSGQGWEQYF
.,once,TRBV15,TRBJ1-5,TGTGCCACCAGCAGAGTCAGGGCAGGAATATCATATAGCAATCAGCCCCAGCATTTT,CATSRVRAGISYSNQPQHF
TRBD1,.,TRBV18,TRBJ1-4,TGTGCCAGCTCACCGGACAGGGGATATGAAAAACTGTTTTTT,CASSPDRGYEKLFF
TRBD2,.,TRBV18,TRBJ2-3,TGTGCCAGCTCACCCCAGCGGGGGGGAGGAGATACGCAGTATTTT,CASSPQRGGGDTQYF
TRBD1,.,TRBV13,TRBJ2-2,TGTGCCAGCAGCACGACAGGGGGCACCGGGGAGCTGTTTTTT,CASSTTGGTGELFF
.,.,TRBV6-1,TRBJ1-6,TGTGCCAGCAGTGAACTTCGGGATTCACCCCTCCACTTT,CASSELRDSPLHF
TRBD1,.,TRBV28,TRBJ1-2,TGTGCCAGCAGATCCGGGACAGACCCCTCGGGCTACACCTTC,CASRSGTDPSGYTF
.,.,TRBV30,TRBJ2-7,TGTGCCTGGAGCGTTCTCTACGAGCAGTACTTC,CAWSVLYEQYF
.,.,TRBV4-1,TRBJ1-4,TGCGCCAGCAGCCAAGTGGCGGGAGGGGAAAATGAAAAACTGTTTTTT,CASSQVAGGENEKLFF
.,.,TRBV28,TRBJ1-4,TGTGCCAGCAGTCCCCAGGTTGAAAAACTGTTTTTT,CASSPQVEKLFF
.,few,TRBV28,TRBJ1-2,TGTGCCACCCTACGATGGCGGAGTGACTATGGCTACACCTTC,CATLRWRSDYGYTF
.,.,TRBV7-9,TRBJ1-5,TGTGCCAGCAGCTTGGAGGTCAGCAATCAGCCCCAGCATTTT,CASSLEVSNQPQHF
TRBD1,.,TRBV5-1,TRBJ2-7,TGCGCCAGCAGCCGCCCGGGACAGGGTAAAAACGAGCAGTACTTC,CASSRPGQGKNEQYF
TRBD1,.,TRBV4-2,TRBJ1-2,TGTGCCAGCAGCCAGGGAACCAGACAGGGGAATGGCTACACCTTC,CASSQGTRQGNGYTF
TRBD2,.,TRBV19,TRBJ2-1,TGTGCCAGTAGTATGACTAGCGGGAGGGCCCCGGTGTGGAATGAGCAGTTCTTC,CASSMTSGRAPVWNEQFF
.,.,TRBV19,TRBJ2-7,TGTGCCAGTAGTATGGGCGGGACGGCTCCCTACGAGCAGTACTTC,CASSMGGTAPYEQYF
TRBD1,few,TRBV5-4,TRBJ2-6,TGTGCCAGCAGCGTAGACAGGGGGATGGGAGGGGCCAACGTCCTGACTTTC,CASSVDRGMGGANVLTF
.,.,TRBV19,TRBJ2-1,TGTGCCAGTAGTATTAGTAGGGGTTGGGATGAGCAGTTCTTC,CASSISRGWDEQFF
TRBD2,.,TRBV5-1,TRBJ2-1,TGCGCCAGCAGCCCCAAGGGCCTAGCGGGAGCCGGCAATGAGCAGTTCTTC,CASSPKGLAGAGNEQFF
TRBD2,.,TRBV6-1,TRBJ2-2,TGTGCCAGCAGTGGTCGACTAGCAGTGAACACCGGGGAGCTGTTTTTT,CASSGRLAVNTGELFF
.,.,TRBV4-1,TRBJ1-1,TGCGCCAGCAGCCAAGATCGTAACGGACAAGGTACTTTCTTT,CASSQDRNGQGTFF